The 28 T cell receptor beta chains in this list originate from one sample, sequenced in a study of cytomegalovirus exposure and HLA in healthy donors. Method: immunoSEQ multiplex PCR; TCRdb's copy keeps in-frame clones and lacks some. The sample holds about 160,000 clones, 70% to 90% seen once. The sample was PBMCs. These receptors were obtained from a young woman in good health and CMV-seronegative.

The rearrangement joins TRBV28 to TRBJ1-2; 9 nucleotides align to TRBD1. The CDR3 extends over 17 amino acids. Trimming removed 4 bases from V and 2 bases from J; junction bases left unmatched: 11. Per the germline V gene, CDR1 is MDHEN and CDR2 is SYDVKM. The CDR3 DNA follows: TGTGCCAGCAGTTCTCGCTGGGGGACAGGGACCAACTATGGCTACACCTTC. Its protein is CASSSRWGTGTNYGYTF.

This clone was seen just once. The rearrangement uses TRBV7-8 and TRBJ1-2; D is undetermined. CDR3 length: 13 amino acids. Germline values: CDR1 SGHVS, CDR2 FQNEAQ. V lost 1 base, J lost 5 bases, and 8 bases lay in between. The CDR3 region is CASSLGPDYGYTF. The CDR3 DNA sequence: TGTGCCAGCAGCTTAGGACCCGATTATGGCTACACCTTC.

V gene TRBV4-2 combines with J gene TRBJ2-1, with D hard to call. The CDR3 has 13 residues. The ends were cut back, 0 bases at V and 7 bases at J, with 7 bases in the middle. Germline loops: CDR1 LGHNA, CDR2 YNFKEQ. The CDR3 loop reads CASSQDQRNEQFF. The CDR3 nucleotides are TGTGCCAGCAGCCAAGATCAGAGAAATGAGCAGTTCTTC.

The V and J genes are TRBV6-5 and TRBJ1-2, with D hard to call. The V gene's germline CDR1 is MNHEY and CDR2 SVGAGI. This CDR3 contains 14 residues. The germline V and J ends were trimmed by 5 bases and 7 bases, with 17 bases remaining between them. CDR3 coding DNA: TGTGCCAGCAGTCGAGCCACATCTTCAGCTGGCTACACCTTC. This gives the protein CASSRATSSAGYTF.

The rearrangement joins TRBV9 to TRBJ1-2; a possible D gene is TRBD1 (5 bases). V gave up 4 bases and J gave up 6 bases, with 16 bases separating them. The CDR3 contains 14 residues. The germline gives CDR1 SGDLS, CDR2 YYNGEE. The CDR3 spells CASSPGAGTDGYTF. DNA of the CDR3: TGTGCCAGCAGCCCCGGGGCCGGGACTGATGGCTACACCTTC.

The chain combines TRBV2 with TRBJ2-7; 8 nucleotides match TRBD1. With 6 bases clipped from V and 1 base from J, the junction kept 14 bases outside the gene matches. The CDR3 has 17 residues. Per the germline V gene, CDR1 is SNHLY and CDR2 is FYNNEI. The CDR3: CASSAPDRVSSSYEQYF. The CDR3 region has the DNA TGTGCCAGCAGCGCCCCGGACAGGGTCTCTTCGTCCTACGAGCAGTACTTC.

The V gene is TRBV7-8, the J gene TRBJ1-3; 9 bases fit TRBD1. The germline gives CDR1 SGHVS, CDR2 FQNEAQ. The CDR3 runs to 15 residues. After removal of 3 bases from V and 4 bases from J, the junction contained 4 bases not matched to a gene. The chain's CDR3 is CASSLGQGAGNTIYF. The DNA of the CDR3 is TGTGCCAGCAGCTTGGGACAGGGAGCGGGAAACACCATATATTTT.

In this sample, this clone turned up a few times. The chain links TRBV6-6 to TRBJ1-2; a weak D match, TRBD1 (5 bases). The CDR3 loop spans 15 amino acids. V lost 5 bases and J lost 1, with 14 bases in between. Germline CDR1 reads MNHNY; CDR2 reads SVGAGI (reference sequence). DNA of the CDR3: TGTGCCAGCAGTAACCCCCAGGGTCTTAACTATGGCTACACCTTC. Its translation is CASSNPQGLNYGYTF.

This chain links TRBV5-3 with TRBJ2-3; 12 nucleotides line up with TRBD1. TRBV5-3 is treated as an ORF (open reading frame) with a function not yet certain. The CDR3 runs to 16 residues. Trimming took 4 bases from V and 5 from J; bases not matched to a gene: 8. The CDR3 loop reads CARSPGDRGHGDTQYF. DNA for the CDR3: TGTGCCAGAAGCCCTGGGGACAGGGGGCATGGAGATACGCAGTATTTT.

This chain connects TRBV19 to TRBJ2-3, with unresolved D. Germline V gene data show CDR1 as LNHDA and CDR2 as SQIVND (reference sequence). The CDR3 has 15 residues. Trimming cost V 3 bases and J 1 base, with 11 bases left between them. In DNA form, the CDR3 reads TGTGCCAGTAGTATCAGACCCAGAGGCACAGATACGCAGTATTTT. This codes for CASSIRPRGTDTQYF.

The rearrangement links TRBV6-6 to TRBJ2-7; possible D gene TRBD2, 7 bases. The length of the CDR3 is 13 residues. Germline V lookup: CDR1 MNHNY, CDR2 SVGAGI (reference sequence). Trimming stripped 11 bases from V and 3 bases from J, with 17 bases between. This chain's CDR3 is CACDRGEGYEQYF. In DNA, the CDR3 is TGTGCCTGCGATAGGGGGGAGGGCTACGAGCAGTACTTC.

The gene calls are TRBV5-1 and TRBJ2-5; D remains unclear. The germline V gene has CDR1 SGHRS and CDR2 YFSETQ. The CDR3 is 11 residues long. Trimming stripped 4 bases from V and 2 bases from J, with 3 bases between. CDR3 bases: TGCGCCAGCAGCGCACAAGAGACCCAGTACTTC. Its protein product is CASSAQETQYF.

The CDR3 coding sequence is TGTGCCACCAGCAGTATATTCCCTAGCGGGAGATTCAATGAGCAGTTCTTC. It yields the protein CATSSIFPSGRFNEQFF. This sequence joins TRBV15 and TRBJ2-1; TRBD2 matches at 10 bases. The V gene end was trimmed by 3 bases and the J gene end by 6 bases; junction bases not matched to a gene: 11. CDR3 length: 17 amino acids. The germline gives CDR1 LNHNV, CDR2 YYDKDF (reference sequence).

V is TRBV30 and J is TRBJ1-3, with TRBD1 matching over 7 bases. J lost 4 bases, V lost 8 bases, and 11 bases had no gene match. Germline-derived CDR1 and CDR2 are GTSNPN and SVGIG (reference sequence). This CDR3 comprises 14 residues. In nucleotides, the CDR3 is TGTGCCCTAGACAGGGTTCCGGGAGGAAACACCATATATTTT. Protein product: CALDRVPGGNTIYF.

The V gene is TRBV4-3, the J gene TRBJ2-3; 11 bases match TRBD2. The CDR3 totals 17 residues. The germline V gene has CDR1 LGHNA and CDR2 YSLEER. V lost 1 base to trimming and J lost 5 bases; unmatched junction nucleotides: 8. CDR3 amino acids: CASSQAPSGRMGDTQYF. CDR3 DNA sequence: TGCGCCAGCAGCCAAGCCCCTAGCGGGAGGATGGGAGATACGCAGTATTTT.

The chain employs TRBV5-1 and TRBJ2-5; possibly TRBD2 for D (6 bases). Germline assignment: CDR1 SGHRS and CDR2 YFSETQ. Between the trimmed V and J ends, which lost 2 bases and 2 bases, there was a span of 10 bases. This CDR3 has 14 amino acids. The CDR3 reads CASSLTGGQETQYF. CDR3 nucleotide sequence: TGCGCCAGCAGCTTAACAGGAGGGCAAGAGACCCAGTACTTC.

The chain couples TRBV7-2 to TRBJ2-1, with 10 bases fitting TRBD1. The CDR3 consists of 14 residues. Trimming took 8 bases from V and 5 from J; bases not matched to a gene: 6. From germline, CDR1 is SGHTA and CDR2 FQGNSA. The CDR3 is CASQRGTGDNEQFF. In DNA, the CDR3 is TGTGCCAGCCAACGCGGGACAGGGGACAATGAGCAGTTCTTC.

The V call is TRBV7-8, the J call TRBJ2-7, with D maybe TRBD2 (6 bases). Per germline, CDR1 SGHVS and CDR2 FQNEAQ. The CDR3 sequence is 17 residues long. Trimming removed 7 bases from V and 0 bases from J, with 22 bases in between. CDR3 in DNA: TGTGCCAGCACCCACACGCGGGGTCCGATGAGCTCCTACGAGCAGTACTTC. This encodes CASTHTRGPMSSYEQYF.

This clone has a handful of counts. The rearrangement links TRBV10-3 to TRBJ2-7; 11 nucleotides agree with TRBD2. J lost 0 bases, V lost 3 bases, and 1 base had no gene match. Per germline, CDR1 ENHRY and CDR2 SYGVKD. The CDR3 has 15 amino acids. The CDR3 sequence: CAISDTSGSSYEQYF. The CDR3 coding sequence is TGTGCCATCAGTGACACTAGCGGGAGCTCCTACGAGCAGTACTTC.

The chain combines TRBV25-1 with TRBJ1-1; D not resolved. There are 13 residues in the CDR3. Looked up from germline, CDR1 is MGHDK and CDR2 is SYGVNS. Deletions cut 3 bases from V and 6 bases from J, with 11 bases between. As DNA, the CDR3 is TGTGCCAGCAGTGAGTATTGGTCGGCTGAAGCTTTCTTT. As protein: CASSEYWSAEAFF.

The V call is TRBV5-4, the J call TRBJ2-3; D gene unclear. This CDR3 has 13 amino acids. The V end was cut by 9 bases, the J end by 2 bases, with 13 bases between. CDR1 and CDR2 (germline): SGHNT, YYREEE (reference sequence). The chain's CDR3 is CATSVSPTDTQYF. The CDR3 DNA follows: TGTGCCACCAGTGTGAGCCCCACAGATACGCAGTATTTT.

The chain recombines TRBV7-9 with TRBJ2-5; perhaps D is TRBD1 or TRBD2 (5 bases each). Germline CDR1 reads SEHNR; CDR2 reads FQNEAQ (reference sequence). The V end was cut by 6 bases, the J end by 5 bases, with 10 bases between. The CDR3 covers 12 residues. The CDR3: CASRRGWETQYF. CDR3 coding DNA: TGTGCCAGCAGGAGGGGATGGGAGACCCAGTACTTC.

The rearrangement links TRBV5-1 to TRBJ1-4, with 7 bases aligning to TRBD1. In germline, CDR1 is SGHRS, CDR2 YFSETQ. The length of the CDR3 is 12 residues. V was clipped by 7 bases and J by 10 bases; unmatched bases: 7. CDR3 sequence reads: CASGDREGKLFF. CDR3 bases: TGCGCCAGCGGAGACAGGGAAGGAAAACTGTTTTTT. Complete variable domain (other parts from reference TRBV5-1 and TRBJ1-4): KAGVTQTPRYLIKTRGQQVTLSCSPISGHRSVSWYQQTPGQGLQFLFEYFSETQRNKGNFPGRFSGRQFSNSRSEMNVSTLELGDSALYLCASGDREGKLFFGSGTQLSVL.

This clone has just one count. CDR3 DNA sequence: TGTGCCAGCAGCCCCCATCGGGGTAGGAACACTGAAGCTTTCTTT. It is translated as CASSPHRGRNTEAFF. This chain links TRBV28 with TRBJ1-1; D gene ambiguous. Trimming left V 6 bases short and J 1 base short, with 15 bases between. The CDR3 runs to 15 residues. Germline V lookup: CDR1 MDHEN, CDR2 SYDVKM.

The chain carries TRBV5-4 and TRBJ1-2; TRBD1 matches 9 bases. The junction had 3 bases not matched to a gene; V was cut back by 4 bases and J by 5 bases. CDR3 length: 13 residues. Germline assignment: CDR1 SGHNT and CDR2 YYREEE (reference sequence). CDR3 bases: TGTGCCAGCAGCGTGGACAGGGGTTATGGCTACACCTTC. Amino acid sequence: CASSVDRGYGYTF.

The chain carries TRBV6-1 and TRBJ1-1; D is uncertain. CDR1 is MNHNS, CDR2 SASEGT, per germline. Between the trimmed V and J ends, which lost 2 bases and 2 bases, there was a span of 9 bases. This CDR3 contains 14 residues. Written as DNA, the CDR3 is TGTGCCAGCAGTGAAATCGGCAGCAACACTGAAGCTTTCTTT. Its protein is CASSEIGSNTEAFF.

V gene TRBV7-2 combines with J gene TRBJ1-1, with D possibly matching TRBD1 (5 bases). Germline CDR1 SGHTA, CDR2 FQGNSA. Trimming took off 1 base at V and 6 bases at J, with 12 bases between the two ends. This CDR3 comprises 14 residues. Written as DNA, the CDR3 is TGTGCCAGCAGCTTAGAGGGGACCAACGCTGAAGCTTTCTTT. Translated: CASSLEGTNAEAFF.

The CDR3 bases are TGTGCCAGCAGTTTATCCGGGACAGTCCCCTACGAGCAGTACTTC. This sequence encodes CASSLSGTVPYEQYF. The chain carries TRBV27 and TRBJ2-7; 7 positions match TRBD1. Germline lookup yields CDR1 MNHEY and CDR2 SMNVEV (reference sequence). This CDR3 has 15 amino acids. V lost 0 bases, J lost 2 bases, and 4 bases stayed unmatched.